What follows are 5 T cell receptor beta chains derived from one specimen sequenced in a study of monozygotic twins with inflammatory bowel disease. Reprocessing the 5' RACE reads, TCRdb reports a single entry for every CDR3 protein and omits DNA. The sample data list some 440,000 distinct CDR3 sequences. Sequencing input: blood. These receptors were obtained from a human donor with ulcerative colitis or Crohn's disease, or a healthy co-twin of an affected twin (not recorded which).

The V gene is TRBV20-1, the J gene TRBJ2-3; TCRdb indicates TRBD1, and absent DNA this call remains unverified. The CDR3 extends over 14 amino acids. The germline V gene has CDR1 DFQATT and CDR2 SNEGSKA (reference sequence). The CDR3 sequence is CSATRTFGTDTQYF.

The CDR3 spells CASSGSGGKVYF. The rearrangement joins TRBV19 to TRBJ2-7; lacking DNA, the TRBD1 call made by TCRdb goes unchecked. The CDR3 covers 12 residues. CDR1 LNHDA and CDR2 SQIVND come from the germline V gene (reference sequence).

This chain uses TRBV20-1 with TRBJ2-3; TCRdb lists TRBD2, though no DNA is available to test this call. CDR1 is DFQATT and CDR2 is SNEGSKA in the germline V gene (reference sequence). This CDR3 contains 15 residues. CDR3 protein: CSARDGGFSTDTQYF.

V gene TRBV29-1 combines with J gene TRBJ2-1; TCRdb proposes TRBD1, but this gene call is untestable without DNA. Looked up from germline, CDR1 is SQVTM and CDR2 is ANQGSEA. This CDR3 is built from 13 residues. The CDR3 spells CSVEEGTGAEQFF.

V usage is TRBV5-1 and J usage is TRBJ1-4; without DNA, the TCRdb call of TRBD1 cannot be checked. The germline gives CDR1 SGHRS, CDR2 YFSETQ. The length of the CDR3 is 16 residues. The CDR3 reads CASSEQPGQGAEKLFF. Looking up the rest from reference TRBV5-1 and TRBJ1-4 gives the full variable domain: KAGVTQTPRYLIKTRGQQVTLSCSPISGHRSVSWYQQTPGQGLQFLFEYFSETQRNKGNFPGRFSGRQFSNSRSEMNVSTLELGDSALYLCASSEQPGQGAEKLFFGSGTQLSVL.